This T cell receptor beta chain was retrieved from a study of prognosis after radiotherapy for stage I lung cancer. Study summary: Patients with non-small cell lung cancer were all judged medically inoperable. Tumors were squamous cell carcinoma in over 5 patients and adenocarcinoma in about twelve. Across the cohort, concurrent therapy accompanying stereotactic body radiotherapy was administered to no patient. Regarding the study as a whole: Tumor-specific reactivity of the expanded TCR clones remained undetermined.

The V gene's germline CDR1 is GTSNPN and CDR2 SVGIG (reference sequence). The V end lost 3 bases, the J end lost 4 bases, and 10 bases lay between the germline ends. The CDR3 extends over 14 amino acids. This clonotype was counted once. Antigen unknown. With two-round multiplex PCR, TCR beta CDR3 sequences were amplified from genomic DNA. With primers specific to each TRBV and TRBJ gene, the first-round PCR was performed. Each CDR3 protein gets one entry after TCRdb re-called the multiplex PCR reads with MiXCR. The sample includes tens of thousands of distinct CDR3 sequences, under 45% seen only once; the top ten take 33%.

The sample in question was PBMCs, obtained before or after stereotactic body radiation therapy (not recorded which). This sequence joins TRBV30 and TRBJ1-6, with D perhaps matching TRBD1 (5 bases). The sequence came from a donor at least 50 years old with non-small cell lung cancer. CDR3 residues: CAWRDAGYNSPLHF. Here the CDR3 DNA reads TGTGCCTGGAGAGATGCAGGGTATAATTCACCCCTCCACTTT.